The TCR beta chain described here comes from a study of shared clonotypes between healthy human individuals. Whole-study results and caveats: The study found lower generation probabilities in non-shared clonotypes than in those shared by all four donors. Sequencing depth was a factor that was expected to affect clonotype sharing among donors.

V lost 6 bases and J 3 bases, leaving 8 bases between the germline ends. The germline V gene encodes CDR1 SNHLY and CDR2 FYNNEI. There are 12 residues in the CDR3. Repertoires were generated with immunoSEQ multiplex PCR, while TCRdb's copy carries only in-frame clones and drops some. The sample lists roughly 1,000,000 clones, approximately 80% seen once, with roughly 0.62% in the top ten. On this clone itself: Its antigen is as yet unknown.

The sequence was collected from a man aged 18 to 35 in good health. Some clones in this sample may be carry-over from other donors' samples. The sample taken for sequencing was memory CD4+ T cells from PBMCs. The subset was: CD45RA-negative fraction. The chain recombines TRBV2 with TRBJ2-5, with D unclear. The DNA for the CDR3 is TGTGCCAGCAGGCCGGTAGAAGAGACCCAGTACTTC. Its protein product is CASRPVEETQYF.